This is a list of T cell receptor beta chains from one sample in a study of regulatory T cells in long-lasting Graves disease. TCRdb used MiXCR to reprocess the multiplex PCR reads, holding one entry per CDR3 protein. The table shows a few hundred thousand distinct CDR3 sequences, with roughly 21% occurring only once. The sequencing used peripheral blood mononuclear cells (PBMCs), collected when the disease was refractory, from a patient treated with antithyroid drugs. The receptors stem from a female donor with Graves disease. Both conserved end residues are part of each CDR3. A D gene is named only where the DNA matches it firmly. Clone size is given for some rows only: seen once, a few or many times, or a class if the clone is expanded.

V gene,D gene,J gene,clone size,CDR3 protein,CDR3 DNA
TRBV12-3/TRBV12-4,TRBD1,TRBJ1-1,many,CASSTRDRGPNTEAFF,TGTGCCAGCAGTACCCGGGACAGGGGACCGAACACTGAAGCTTTCTTT
TRBV7-6,TRBD1,TRBJ1-3,few,CASSGRGQGGGNTIYF,TGTGCCAGCAGTGGACGGGGACAGGGAGGAGGAAACACCATATATTTT
TRBV27,.,TRBJ1-2,few,CASSYGPTYDYTF,TGTGCCAGCAGTTATGGGCCTACCTATGACTACACCTTC
TRBV20-1,.,TRBJ1-1,many,CSAPARGAGTEAFF,TGCAGTGCTCCAGCCCGGGGGGCCGGCACTGAAGCTTTCTTT
TRBV2,.,TRBJ2-7,many,CASSLSGHEQYF,TGTGCCAGCAGCCTAAGCGGTCACGAGCAGTACTTC
TRBV29-1,TRBD2,TRBJ2-5,many,CSVGLAGLETQYF,TGCAGCGTTGGACTAGCGGGACTAGAGACCCAGTACTTC
TRBV7-3,.,TRBJ2-4,many,CASSPGPVGGKNIQYF,TGTGCCAGCAGCCCAGGGCCTGTCGGGGGCAAAAACATTCAGTACTTC
TRBV2,.,TRBJ1-1,many,CASTRGGSVTEAFF,TGTGCCAGCACCCGGGGGGGCTCGGTTACTGAAGCTTTCTTT
TRBV13,.,TRBJ1-4,once,CASSLAGTDEKLFF,TGTGCCAGCAGCTTGGCGGGGACCGACGAAAAACTGTTTTTT
TRBV3-1,.,TRBJ1-2,.,CASSQAGDSFGYTF,TGTGCCAGCAGCCAAGCAGGGGATTCGTTTGGCTACACCTTC
TRBV28,TRBD1,TRBJ1-2,many,CASSGDRAGYTF,TGTGCCAGCAGTGGGGACAGGGCTGGCTACACCTTC
TRBV12-3/TRBV12-4,TRBD2,TRBJ2-7,many,CASSLLAGGSYEQYF,TGTGCCAGCAGCTTACTAGCGGGGGGATCCTACGAGCAGTACTTC
TRBV7-9,.,TRBJ2-5,.,CASSQIGGRGLQETQYF,TGTGCCAGCAGTCAGATTGGGGGGCGGGGGCTTCAAGAGACCCAGTACTTC
TRBV5-1,.,TRBJ1-2,few,CASSPKDRYGYTF,TGCGCCAGCAGCCCTAAGGACCGCTATGGCTACACCTTC
TRBV20-1,.,TRBJ1-1,.,CSARDPRDTEAFF,TGCAGTGCTAGAGATCCGAGGGACACTGAAGCTTTCTTT
TRBV19,TRBD1,TRBJ1-5,few,CASSALQGQGSQPQHF,TGTGCCAGTAGTGCCCTACAGGGGCAAGGTTCTCAGCCCCAGCATTTT
TRBV20-1,.,TRBJ2-7,few,CSARDLRAGEQYF,TGCAGTGCTAGAGATCTGAGGGCGGGAGAGCAGTACTTC
TRBV10-3,.,TRBJ1-3,.,CAITPRESGNTIYF,TGTGCCATCACCCCTAGGGAATCTGGAAACACCATATATTTT
TRBV5-1,.,TRBJ2-2,.,CASSLGPAGNTGELFF,TGCGCCAGCAGCTTAGGTCCAGCGGGGAACACCGGGGAGCTGTTTTTT
TRBV12-3/TRBV12-4,TRBD1,TRBJ1-6,few,CASRTGGSSYNSPLHF,TGTGCCAGCAGAACAGGGGGAAGCTCCTATAATTCACCCCTCCACTTT
TRBV18,.,TRBJ2-5,.,CASSPRDPGETQYF,TGTGCCAGCTCACCCCGAGACCCAGGAGAGACCCAGTACTTC
TRBV30,.,TRBJ2-7,.,CAWSRQGYEQYF,TGTGCCTGGAGTCGGCAAGGGTACGAGCAGTACTTC
TRBV12-3/TRBV12-4,.,TRBJ1-6,.,CASSSTVSSYSLPLHF,TGTGCCAGCAGTTCGACAGTGAGCTCCTATAGTTTACCCCTCCACTTT
TRBV3-1,TRBD1,TRBJ1-5,few,CASSVTGANQPQHF,TGTGCCAGCAGCGTGACAGGGGCTAATCAGCCCCAGCATTTT
TRBV28,.,TRBJ2-1,.,CASSFRGGRHCNEQFF,TGTGCCAGCAGTTTCAGGGGGGGCCGTCACTGCAATGAGCAGTTCTTC
TRBV7-3,TRBD1,TRBJ1-6,.,CASSAGTGGSPLHF,TGTGCCAGCAGCGCTGGGACAGGGGGATCACCCCTCCACTTT
TRBV15,.,TRBJ2-7,many,CATSRVGIGPHEQYF,TGTGCCACCAGCAGAGTAGGTATAGGGCCCCACGAGCAGTACTTC
TRBV5-1,.,TRBJ1-3,.,CASREVEGYSGNTIYF,TGCGCCAGCAGGGAGGTGGAGGGATACTCTGGAAACACCATATATTTT
TRBV6-2/TRBV6-3,.,TRBJ2-7,few,CASSPTWHHEQYF,TGTGCCAGCAGCCCCACTTGGCACCACGAGCAGTACTTC
TRBV29-1,TRBD2,TRBJ2-7,.,CSVLAGVYEQYF,TGCAGCGTACTAGCGGGAGTTTACGAGCAGTACTTC
TRBV28,.,TRBJ2-1,.,CASSPRMGPHEQFF,TGTGCCAGCAGCCCCCGGATGGGCCCCCATGAGCAGTTCTTC
TRBV5-5,.,TRBJ1-1,few,CASSVGPGTEAFF,TGTGCCAGCAGCGTGGGGCCGGGCACTGAAGCTTTCTTT
TRBV7-6,.,TRBJ2-1,.,CASSFRGNEQFF,TGTGCCAGCAGCTTCAGGGGCAATGAGCAGTTCTTC
TRBV7-6,.,TRBJ2-5,few,CASSLRGQTRETQYF,TGTGCCAGCAGCTTACGAGGACAGACAAGAGAGACCCAGTACTTC
TRBV11-2,.,TRBJ2-7,many,CASSLARRQAPPFYEQYF,TGTGCCAGCAGCTTAGCCCGTCGACAGGCCCCGCCATTCTACGAGCAGTACTTC
TRBV15,.,TRBJ2-7,many,CATSTQLAVPYEQYF,TGTGCCACCAGCACCCAGCTGGCTGTACCGTACGAGCAGTACTTC
TRBV13,TRBD2,TRBJ2-7,many,CASRLAGGSYEQYF,TGTGCCAGCAGATTAGCGGGAGGTTCCTACGAGCAGTACTTC
TRBV12-3/TRBV12-4,TRBD2,TRBJ2-3,once,CASSFTSGVTDTQYF,TGTGCCAGCAGTTTTACCAGCGGGGTGACGGATACGCAGTATTTT